The following is a TCR beta chain sequence with its context. One base away lies a much larger clone, so this may be a sequencing read error. This entry belongs to a study of blood T cells in healthy people across ages. The CDR3 spans 12 residues. Germline V gives CDR1 LNHDA, CDR2 SQIVND (reference sequence). The authors drew roughly 9.8 milliliters of peripheral blood from each donor. It was with a sample-barcoded 5' primer and a J-beta primer mix that a second PCR of about 7 to 12 cycles was run. Every cDNA molecule carried a tag from a template-switch adaptor bearing 12 random nucleotides. TCRdb re-called the 5' RACE reads with MiXCR, one entry per CDR3 protein. The profile shows some 1.5 million distinct CDR3 sequences, approximately 28% of them singletons.

The chain couples TRBV19 to TRBJ2-5, with D perhaps being TRBD1 or TRBD2 (5 bases each). The J call may be incorrect, as the DNA end agrees better with TRBJ2-7. The receptor was isolated from a woman aged 25 to 39 in good health. The specimen was blood. This chain's CDR3 is CATRDGTYEQYF. DNA of the CDR3: TGTGCCACCCGGGACGGAACCTACGAGCAGTACTTC.